Below, 26 T cell receptor beta chains from the same sample are listed, as sequenced in a study of read filtering for tumor transcriptome and immune sequencing. This library used roughly 400 ng RNA and molecular barcoded adaptors spanning alpha/delta and beta/gamma chains. TCRdb reanalysed the reads using MiXCR and keeps one entry per CDR3 protein. The sample includes over 45,000 distinct CDR3 sequences, 15% to 20% of them seen just once. The source material was a population of CD138-negative cells sorted from bone marrow. These receptors came from a donor aged 40 or older with multiple myeloma.

The table lists this clonotype with many counts. V and J are TRBV29-1 and TRBJ2-3; TRBD1 is a possible D gene (6 bases). The germline V and J ends were trimmed by 7 bases and 5 bases, with 16 bases remaining between them. Per the germline V gene, CDR1 is SQVTM and CDR2 is ANQGSEA. The CDR3 is 13 residues long. Here the CDR3 reads CSGRRGSGDTQYF. CDR3 nucleotide sequence: TGCAGCGGCCGAAGGGGGTCGGGAGATACGCAGTATTTT.

This clonotype has a count of ten or more. This rearrangement joins TRBV7-2 to TRBJ2-7; D gene uncertain. The V gene lost 4 bases and the J gene lost 2 bases, with 15 bases spanning the gap. The CDR3 length is 15 residues. Germline CDR1 SGHTA, CDR2 FQGNSA. The CDR3: CASSYLGSSTYEQYF. For the CDR3, the DNA is TGTGCCAGCAGCTACCTAGGGTCTTCAACCTACGAGCAGTACTTC.

This clonotype was counted ten times or more. The rearrangement links TRBV5-1 to TRBJ1-2; D may be TRBD1 (6 bases). This CDR3 spans 14 amino acids. Trimming pared 4 bases from V and 0 bases from J, leaving 10 bases between. CDR1 and CDR2 (germline): SGHRS, YFSETQ. The CDR3 DNA is TGCGCCAGCAGCCCTGGACAGACTAACTATGGCTACACCTTC. It codes for CASSPGQTNYGYTF.

This clonotype appeared many times. The chain uses TRBV10-3 and TRBJ2-1; 7 bases align to TRBD1. Trimming cost V 6 bases and J 5 bases; bases outside gene matches: 10. The CDR3 extends over 15 amino acids. CDR1 ENHRY and CDR2 SYGVKD come from the germline V gene. The CDR3 sequence: CAIRAQGPYNNEQFF. The DNA for the CDR3 is TGTGCCATCAGAGCACAGGGGCCCTACAACAATGAGCAGTTCTTC.

The chain recombines TRBV19 with TRBJ1-3, with TRBD1 identical over 9 bases. The junction had 11 bases not matched to a gene; V was cut back by 11 bases and J by 0 bases. CDR1 and CDR2 (germline): LNHDA, SQIVND (reference sequence). CDR3 size: 16 residues. The DNA of the CDR3 is TGTGCCTCGACTGGACAGGGGCCATTCTCTGGAAACACCATATATTTT. Residues: CASTGQGPFSGNTIYF.

This clonotype has ten or more counts. V is TRBV7-9 and J is TRBJ2-5, with D tentatively TRBD1 or TRBD2 (5 bases each). Trimming took 4 bases from V and 1 from J, leaving 19 bases between them. CDR3 size: 17 residues. Germline assignment: CDR1 SEHNR and CDR2 FQNEAQ (reference sequence). The CDR3 DNA reads as TGTGCCAGCAGCTCGGCTTCGGGACCGCAAATCCAAGAGACCCAGTACTTC. Translated, it gives CASSSASGPQIQETQYF. The variable domain in full, completed from reference TRBV7-9 and TRBJ2-5, reads DTGVSQNPRHKITKRGQNVTFRCDPISEHNRLYWYRQTLGQGPEFLTYFQNEAQLEKSRLLSDRFSAERPKGSFSTLEIQRTEQGDSAMYLCASSSASGPQIQETQYFGPGTRLLVL.

This clonotype was seen repeatedly, ten times or more. This chain connects TRBV4-1 to TRBJ1-5; 9 bases are a match to TRBD1. This CDR3 contains 15 residues. Looked up from germline, CDR1 is MGHRA and CDR2 is YSYEKL. The ends lost 0 bases at V and 7 bases at J; junction bases unmatched: 4. The CDR3 sequence is CASSQEGQGGQPQHF. Written as DNA, the CDR3 is TGCGCCAGCAGCCAAGAGGGACAGGGCGGGCAGCCCCAGCATTTT.

The CDR3 loop reads CASSLSSQGNYGYTF. CDR3 nucleotide sequence: TGTGCCAGCAGTTTATCCTCACAGGGAAACTATGGCTACACCTTC. This rearrangement joins TRBV12-3 or TRBV12-4 to TRBJ1-2, with D maybe TRBD1 (6 bases). The length of the CDR3 is 15 residues. Trimming removed 2 bases at V and 2 bases at J, with 12 bases between.

This clonotype occurred many times. V usage is TRBV20-1 and J usage is TRBJ1-4; a possible D gene is TRBD1 (6 bases). Per germline, CDR1 DFQATT and CDR2 SNEGSKA (reference sequence). The length of the CDR3 is 15 residues. Trimming left V 3 bases short and J 2 bases short, with 13 bases between. CDR3 sequence (DNA): TGCAGTGCTAGCCCCGCGGGGGCCACTAATGAAAAACTGTTTTTT. Protein: CSASPAGATNEKLFF.

This clonotype was observed many times. This chain joins TRBV2 and TRBJ1-1; D may be TRBD1 (6 bases). Trimming stripped 7 bases from V and 5 bases from J, with 14 bases between. The CDR3 is made up of 13 amino acids. Germline V lookup: CDR1 SNHLY, CDR2 FYNNEI. Here the CDR3 reads CASIPQGKTEAFF. In DNA form, the CDR3 reads TGTGCCAGCATCCCCCAGGGGAAAACTGAAGCTTTCTTT. The whole variable domain, remainder taken from reference TRBV2 and TRBJ1-1, is EPEVTQTPSHQVTQMGQEVILRCVPISNHLYFYWYRQILGQKVEFLVSFYNNEISEKSEIFDDQFSVERPDGSNFTLKIRSTKLEDSAMYFCASIPQGKTEAFFGQGTRLTVV.

This clonotype was seen repeatedly, ten times or more. The genes are TRBV15 and TRBJ1-4; D remains unclear. V lost 0 bases to trimming and J lost 11 bases, with 10 bases between them. This CDR3 comprises 13 residues. The V gene's germline CDR1 is LNHNV and CDR2 YYDKDF (reference sequence). The CDR3 spells CATSRDLENKLFF. CDR3 nucleotide sequence: TGTGCCACCAGCAGAGATTTAGAAAACAAACTGTTTTTT.

This clonotype was found many times. V usage is TRBV19 and J usage is TRBJ2-7, with D unresolved. The germline gives CDR1 LNHDA, CDR2 SQIVND (reference sequence). V lost 5 bases and J 0 bases, leaving 8 bases between the germline ends. CDR3 size: 13 residues. Here the CDR3 reads CASSVLHSYEQYF. For the CDR3, the DNA is TGTGCCAGTAGTGTGTTACACTCCTACGAGCAGTACTTC.

This clonotype was recorded at least ten times. The chain is built from TRBV2 and TRBJ2-3, with unresolved D. Per the germline V gene, CDR1 is SNHLY and CDR2 is FYNNEI. The CDR3 loop spans 14 amino acids. With 1 base removed from V and 2 bases from J, the gap between germline ends came to 7 bases. CDR3 amino acids: CASSEDRNTDTQYF. The CDR3 DNA sequence: TGTGCCAGCAGTGAAGACAGAAACACAGATACGCAGTATTTT.

This clonotype was detected many times. V is TRBV25-1 and J is TRBJ2-1; a possible D gene is TRBD2 (5 bases). The germline gives CDR1 MGHDK, CDR2 SYGVNS. This CDR3 region has 16 residues. V was clipped by 0 bases and J by 7 bases, with 16 bases between them. The CDR3 is CASSEYTREGGNEQFF. CDR3 in DNA: TGTGCCAGCAGTGAATACACCCGGGAAGGCGGGAATGAGCAGTTCTTC.

Regarding this clonotype: Just one base apart from a much larger clone, this may be a read error. The chain has TRBV30 and TRBJ2-1; 10 positions agree with TRBD2. The CDR3 spans 15 residues. Germline trimming cut 2 bases from V and 9 bases from J; bases unmatched to any gene: 10. Looked up from germline, CDR1 is GTSNPN and CDR2 is SVGIG (reference sequence). CDR3 nucleotide sequence: TGTGCCTGGAGTCCTCTAGCGGGAGTCCTAAGTGAGCAGTTCTTC. Translation gives CAWSPLAGVLSEQFF.

A word on this clonotype: Given a much more abundant clone one base away, this may be a read error. This chain connects TRBV5-1 to TRBJ2-1; TRBD1 is a possible D gene (7 bases). CDR3 length: 14 residues. V lost 7 bases to trimming and J lost 4 bases, with 15 bases between them. CDR1 SGHRS and CDR2 YFSETQ come from the germline V gene. CDR3 DNA sequence: TGCGCCAGCGGCCCCCAGGGGGGATACAATGAGCAGTTCTTC. Its protein is CASGPQGGYNEQFF.

This clonotype was detected ten times or more. The chain links TRBV29-1 to TRBJ2-7; D is possibly TRBD1 (5 bases). Trimming took off 1 base at V and 4 bases at J, with 8 bases between the two ends. CDR3 length: 12 amino acids. Germline lookup yields CDR1 SQVTM and CDR2 ANQGSEA. The DNA of the CDR3 is TGCAGCGTTGAAGTGTCAGGGTACGAGCAGTACTTC. It specifies CSVEVSGYEQYF.

This clonotype was seen ten or more times. The genes are TRBV19 and TRBJ2-3; 9 bases are a match to TRBD2. CDR1 and CDR2 (germline): LNHDA, SQIVND (reference sequence). V gave up 6 bases and J gave up 4 bases; unmatched junction bases: 5. This CDR3 comprises 14 residues. In nucleotides, the CDR3 is TGTGCCAGTAGCCCAGCGGGAGGTCCAGATACGCAGTATTTT. Translated: CASSPAGGPDTQYF.

Concerning this clonotype: A much larger clone is a single base away; this may be a read error. The chain uses TRBV7-9 and TRBJ1-5; tentative D call: TRBD1 (5 bases). Germline V gene data show CDR1 as SEHNR and CDR2 as FQNEAQ (reference sequence). Trimming pared 1 base from V and 3 bases from J, leaving 10 bases between. The CDR3 is 15 residues long. This chain's CDR3 is CASSLGGDFNQPQHF. CDR3 DNA: TGTGCCAGCAGCTTAGGAGGGGACTTCAATCAGCCCCAGCATTTT.

At least ten counts were recorded for this clonotype. The CDR3 sequence is CSASPLVSTDTQYF. CDR3 nucleotides: TGCAGTGCTAGCCCACTGGTGAGCACAGATACGCAGTATTTT. This rearrangement joins TRBV20-1 to TRBJ2-3; D remains ambiguous. V lost 3 bases and J 0 bases, leaving 10 bases between the germline ends. The germline gives CDR1 DFQATT, CDR2 SNEGSKA (reference sequence). This CDR3 spans 14 amino acids.

Many counts were recorded for this clonotype. CDR3 bases: TGTGCCAGCAGCCGTGGACAGAACAATCAGCCCCAGCATTTT. Translated, it gives CASSRGQNNQPQHF. V gene TRBV11-2 combines with J gene TRBJ1-5; tentative D call: TRBD1 (6 bases). The CDR3 consists of 14 residues. Deletions cut 5 bases from V and 3 bases from J, with 11 bases between. Germline values: CDR1 SGHAT, CDR2 FQNNGV. The variable domain in full, completed from reference TRBV11-2 and TRBJ1-5, reads EAGVAQSPRYKIIEKRQSVAFWCNPISGHATLYWYQQILGQGPKLLIQFQNNGVVDDSQLPKDRFSAERLKGVDSTLKIQPAKLEDSAVYLCASSRGQNNQPQHFGDGTRLSIL.

To note about this clonotype: This may arise from a read error, as a much more abundant clone is one base away. This chain joins TRBV4-1 and TRBJ2-1, with D unclear. Germline V gene lookup returns CDR1 MGHRA and CDR2 YSYEKL. This CDR3 spans 13 amino acids. The CDR3 DNA is TGCTCCAGCAGCCAAGAAAACCGGCATGAGCAGTTCTTC. It codes for CSSSQENRHEQFF.

Concerning this clonotype: The junction departs from the called germline gene at one end, perhaps through a read error. The chain recombines TRBV7-6 with TRBJ1-5, with D unclear. This CDR3 is built from 13 residues. Germline values: CDR1 SGHVS, CDR2 FNYEAQ. CDR3 nucleotide sequence: TGTGCCATCAGCACCAGTAGCAATCAGCCCCAGCATTTT. Its protein product is CAISTSSNQPQHF.

As to this clonotype: A much larger clone sits a single nucleotide away, making a read error possible. The chain recombines TRBV11-1 with TRBJ2-5, with D perhaps matching TRBD1 or TRBD2 (6 bases each). CDR1 is SGHAT, CDR2 FQDESV, per germline (reference sequence). CDR3 length: 15 residues. The CDR3 nucleotides read TGTGCCAGCAGCGGAGAGGGGGGCCCAGGGGAGACCCCGTACTTC. Translation gives CASSGEGGPGETPYF.

As to this clonotype: A far larger clone is one nucleotide away, so this likely arose from a read error. This CDR3 is missing its conserved last phenylalanine or tryptophan, likely due to a read error. It is unclear where the CDR3 begins or ends on the DNA, so no DNA is shown, and the CDR3 is as TCRdb lists it. The gene calls are TRBV7-2 and TRBJ2-3; TRBD2, the table's D call, was not compared with the DNA. Germline V CDR1 and CDR2: SGHTA, FQGNSA. The CDR3 length is 15 residues, termini included. This chain's CDR3 is CASSLAGQLAEMAYL.

Only a few counts were recorded for this clonotype. This chain uses TRBV24-1 with TRBJ2-4, with D perhaps matching TRBD2 (6 bases). The CDR3 loop spans 15 amino acids. V lost 4 bases to trimming and J lost 2 bases, with 11 bases between them. Germline CDR1 is KGHDR and CDR2 is SFDVKD. CDR3 bases: TGTGCCACCAGTGAGCGGGACGGTCCCAAAAACATTCAGTACTTC. This codes for CATSERDGPKNIQYF.